This T cell receptor (beta chain) was documented in a study of T cells in Graves' hyperthyroidism and ophthalmopathy. Broader study findings: Ophthalmopathy and stable hyperthyroidism were separated by a 13 V-J model.

This clonotype was found many times. Its target is unknown. This CDR3 is built from 11 residues. Germline CDR1 reads GTSNPN; CDR2 reads SVGIG (reference sequence). Trimming took off 5 bases at V and 10 bases at J, with 12 bases between the two ends. TCR beta CDR3 region amplification was performed from RNA transcripts. Researchers ran a first-round RT-PCR on the TCR CDR3 using the HTBI primer set. MiXCR was run by TCRdb on the multiplex PCR reads, yielding one entry per CDR3 protein. Found here are approximately 410,000 distinct CDR3 sequences, around 15% of them singletons; the top ten hold about 13%. The study included ophthalmopathy patients with Clinical Activity Score at least 3, NOSPECS grade at least 4 and duration under 3 months. PBMCs were collected from an approximately 9.5 ml volume of fresh peripheral blood.

The TCR sequence derives from a man aged 18 to 29 with Graves' ophthalmopathy. The sequenced sample consisted of blood. The chain uses TRBV30 and TRBJ2-1; D unresolved. DNA for the CDR3: TGTGCCTGGGGCTATCCCAAAGAGCAGTTCTTC. Translated, it gives CAWGYPKEQFF.